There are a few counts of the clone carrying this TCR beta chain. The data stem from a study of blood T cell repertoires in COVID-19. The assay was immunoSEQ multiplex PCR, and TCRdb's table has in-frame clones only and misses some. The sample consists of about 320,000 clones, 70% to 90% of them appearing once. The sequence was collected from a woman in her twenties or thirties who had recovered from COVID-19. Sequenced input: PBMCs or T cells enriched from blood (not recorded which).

For the CDR3, the DNA is TGTGCCATCAGCAATGGACACCTGAGCTCCTACGAGCAGTACTTC. This encodes CAISNGHLSSYEQYF. The rearrangement joins TRBV10-3 to TRBJ2-7; a possible D gene is TRBD1 (5 bases). With 6 bases removed from V and 0 bases from J, the gap between germline ends came to 15 bases. Germline V gene sequence: CDR1 ENHRY, CDR2 SYGVKD. CDR3 size: 15 residues.